The 26 T cell receptor beta chains presented below share a single source sample, sequenced in a study of radiotherapy plus CTLA-4 blockade in lung cancer. Measured with immunoSEQ multiplex PCR; TCRdb has only the in-frame clones, and not every one. The table has about 87,000 clones, roughly 86% seen once; the top ten hold over 15%. Here the sequenced sample was peripheral blood, taken from a patient treated with radiotherapy plus ipilimumab. The receptors derive from a human donor with non-small cell lung cancer that progressed on radiotherapy plus ipilimumab.

V is TRBV29-1 and J is TRBJ2-1; maybe TRBD1 (6 bases). The germline V and J ends were trimmed by 7 bases and 6 bases, with 13 bases remaining between them. CDR1 and CDR2 from the germline V gene are SQVTM and ANQGSEA. The CDR3 is made up of 12 amino acids. CDR3: CSAYRVSNEQFF. The DNA for the CDR3 is TGCAGCGCTTACAGGGTCAGCAATGAGCAGTTCTTC.

V is TRBV7-3 and J is TRBJ2-1; 10 positions agree with TRBD2. V was pared by 2 bases and J by 3 bases, with 1 base of the junction left unmatched. CDR3 length equals 15 residues. Germline values: CDR1 SGHTA, CDR2 FQGTGA. The CDR3 spells CASSLGTSDYNEQFF. CDR3 nucleotides: TGTGCCAGCAGCTTAGGGACTAGCGACTACAATGAGCAGTTCTTC. Full variable domain (missing parts from reference TRBV7-3 and TRBJ2-1): GAGVSQTPSNKVTEKGKYVELRCDPISGHTALYWYRQSLGQGPEFLIYFQGTGAADDSGLPNDRFFAVRPEGSVSTLKIQRTERGDSAVYLCASSLGTSDYNEQFFGPGTRLTVL.

The chain couples TRBV5-4 to TRBJ1-2; 7 bases are shared with TRBD1. The germline CDR1 and CDR2 sequences are SGHNT and YYREEE (reference sequence). This CDR3 region has 15 residues. The J segment lost 4 bases and the V segment lost 2 bases, leaving 8 bases of the junction unmatched. DNA for the CDR3: TGTGCCAGCAGCTTCGGACAGGTTGCTAGCTATGGCTACACCTTC. Encoded protein: CASSFGQVASYGYTF. Combining the CDR3 with reference TRBV5-4 and TRBJ1-2 gives the whole variable domain ETGVTQSPTHLIKTRGQQVTLRCSSQSGHNTVSWYQQALGQGPQFIFQYYREEENGRGNFPPRFSGLQFPNYSSELNVNALELDDSALYLCASSFGQVASYGYTFGSGTRLTVV.

The chain combines TRBV5-6 with TRBJ2-5; D not resolved. V lost 1 base and J 4 bases, leaving 11 bases between the germline ends. The CDR3 is made up of 14 amino acids. Per the germline V gene, CDR1 is SGHDT and CDR2 is YYEEEE. CDR3 loop: CASSLLGRGETQYF. In DNA, the CDR3 is TGTGCCAGCAGCTTGTTGGGTCGCGGAGAGACCCAGTACTTC.

This clone was found once. DNA of the CDR3: TGCGCCAGCAGCTCATTGTCTCTAGCGGATTACCAAGAGACCCAGTACTTC. Amino acid sequence: CASSSLSLADYQETQYF. V and J are TRBV5-1 and TRBJ2-5; 7 bases are shared with TRBD2. Unmatched junction bases numbered 11, after V lost 3 bases and J lost 0 bases. Germline V gene data show CDR1 as SGHRS and CDR2 as YFSETQ. The CDR3 has 17 residues.

This chain joins TRBV9 and TRBJ2-2; D is ambiguous. Between the trimmed V and J ends, which lost 1 base and 6 bases, there was a span of 4 bases. The germline gives CDR1 SGDLS, CDR2 YYNGEE. The CDR3 extends over 12 amino acids. CDR3 in amino acids: CASSVKAGELFF. The DNA of the CDR3 is TGTGCCAGCAGCGTAAAGGCCGGGGAGCTGTTTTTT.

The chain employs TRBV20-1 and TRBJ2-1; D is ambiguous. V lost 7 bases, J lost 7 bases, and 5 bases lay in between. Per the germline V gene, CDR1 is DFQATT and CDR2 is SNEGSKA (reference sequence). The CDR3 is 9 amino acids. The CDR3 sequence is CSVNNEQFF. The CDR3 region has the DNA TGCAGTGTGAATAATGAGCAGTTCTTC.

The V gene is TRBV2, the J gene TRBJ2-7, with 8 bases fitting TRBD2. The V segment lost 8 bases and the J segment 9 bases; nucleotides outside the gene matches: 9. This CDR3 is 12 amino acids long. Germline V lookup: CDR1 SNHLY, CDR2 FYNNEI. CDR3 residues: CASLGGDGWQYF. The CDR3 DNA follows: TGTGCCAGCCTCGGGGGGGACGGTTGGCAGTACTTC.

The chain couples TRBV14 to TRBJ2-7; D perhaps matches TRBD1 (5 bases). Germline-derived CDR1 and CDR2 are SGHDN and FVKESK. The CDR3 loop spans 13 amino acids. Trimming cost V 1 base and J 3 bases, with 7 bases left between them. This CDR3 is CASSQGQYYEQYF. CDR3 nucleotide sequence: TGTGCCAGCAGCCAAGGACAGTACTACGAGCAGTACTTC.

The rearrangement joins TRBV2 to TRBJ2-7; 10 positions match TRBD2. The CDR3 loop spans 15 amino acids. Germline values: CDR1 SNHLY, CDR2 FYNNEI. J gave up 2 bases and V 5 bases, and 6 bases lay outside the gene matches. This CDR3 is CASSFSSGGAYEQYF. CDR3 coding DNA: TGTGCCAGCAGTTTCTCTAGCGGGGGAGCCTACGAGCAGTACTTC. The full variable domain, rest sourced from reference TRBV2 and TRBJ2-7, is EPEVTQTPSHQVTQMGQEVILRCVPISNHLYFYWYRQILGQKVEFLVSFYNNEISEKSEIFDDQFSVERPDGSNFTLKIRSTKLEDSAMYFCASSFSSGGAYEQYFGPGTRLTVT.

V and J are TRBV9 and TRBJ2-3; 7 bases agree with TRBD1. There are 16 residues in the CDR3. After removal of 3 bases from V and 2 bases from J, the junction contained 9 bases not matched to a gene. The germline V gene encodes CDR1 SGDLS and CDR2 YYNGEE. DNA of the CDR3: TGTGCCAGCAGCGGACAGGGAGTCGGGGCCACAGATACGCAGTATTTT. It yields the protein CASSGQGVGATDTQYF.

V gene TRBV2 combines with J gene TRBJ1-6, with D possibly TRBD1 on 5 matching bases. Germline V gene data show CDR1 as SNHLY and CDR2 as FYNNEI. Trimming cost V 6 bases and J 7 bases, with 7 bases left between them. The CDR3 extends over 12 amino acids. CDR3 DNA sequence: TGTGCCAGCAGGGACAAAAATTCACCCCTCCACTTT. Protein: CASRDKNSPLHF.

This chain's CDR3 is CASSLPPRLVGYPDTQYF. The CDR3, as DNA: TGTGCCAGCAGCTTACCCCCCAGACTAGTGGGGTACCCAGATACGCAGTATTTT. The J gene is TRBJ2-3, the V gene TRBV7-2; a weak D match, TRBD2 (6 bases). Germline CDR1 is SGHTA and CDR2 is FQGNSA. V lost 2 bases, J lost 4 bases, and 22 bases lay in between. The length of the CDR3 is 18 residues. The variable domain in full, with the rest retrieved from reference TRBV7-2 and TRBJ2-3, is GAGVSQSPSNKVTEKGKDVELRCDPISGHTALYWYRQSLGQGLEFLIYFQGNSAPDKSGLPSDRFSAERTGGSVSTLTIQRTQQEDSAVYLCASSLPPRLVGYPDTQYFGPGTRLTVL.

The V call is TRBV30, the J call TRBJ1-1; no clear D. This CDR3 contains 12 residues. V shed 0 bases and J shed 4 bases, with 6 bases lying between them. CDR1 and CDR2 from the germline V gene are GTSNPN and SVGIG (reference sequence). CDR3 nucleotides: TGTGCCTGGAGTGTATCGCCCACTGAAGCTTTCTTT. It encodes CAWSVSPTEAFF. The full variable domain, its missing parts supplied by reference TRBV30 and TRBJ1-1, is SQTIHQWPATLVQPVGSPLSLECTVEGTSNPNLYWYRQAAGRGLQLLFYSVGIGQISSEVPQNLSASRPQDRQFILSSKKLLLSDSGFYLCAWSVSPTEAFFGQGTRLTVV.

This chain uses TRBV18 with TRBJ2-5, with a possible D match to TRBD2 (5 bases). CDR3 length: 17 residues. Germline V gene lookup returns CDR1 KGHSH and CDR2 LQKENI. The V gene lost 2 bases and the J gene lost 4 bases, with 20 bases spanning the gap. The CDR3 loop reads CASSPSWGVRGRETQYF. CDR3 sequence (DNA): TGTGCCAGCTCACCAAGTTGGGGAGTCCGGGGTAGAGAGACCCAGTACTTC.

The genes are TRBV10-3 and TRBJ1-1, with D possibly TRBD1 on 6 matching bases. Germline assignment: CDR1 ENHRY and CDR2 SYGVKD. The ends were cut back, 3 bases at V and 0 bases at J, with 8 bases in the middle. The CDR3 extends over 14 amino acids. This chain's CDR3 is CAISEGQMNTEAFF. The CDR3 DNA sequence: TGTGCCATCAGTGAAGGACAGATGAACACTGAAGCTTTCTTT.

The chain uses TRBV5-1 and TRBJ2-7, with TRBD2 identical over 7 bases. V gave up 4 bases and J gave up 6 bases; unmatched junction bases: 10. The CDR3 length is 14 residues. Per germline, CDR1 SGHRS and CDR2 YFSETQ. The CDR3 spells CASSRWEGSGEQYF. The CDR3 bases are TGCGCCAGCAGCCGATGGGAGGGTTCGGGCGAGCAGTACTTC.

The chain employs TRBV2 and TRBJ1-2; TRBD1 matches at 10 bases. The CDR3 runs 15 residues. Germline V lookup: CDR1 SNHLY, CDR2 FYNNEI. Unmatched junction bases numbered 9, after V lost 3 bases and J lost 8 bases. The CDR3 here is CASSEGQGLWGGYTF. DNA of the CDR3: TGTGCCAGCAGTGAGGGACAGGGGCTATGGGGAGGCTACACCTTC.

This clone appeared once. The chain carries TRBV4-3 and TRBJ1-1; TRBD1 aligns across 7 bases. CDR3 length: 15 residues. Germline-derived CDR1 and CDR2 are LGHNA and YSLEER. The J segment lost 4 bases and the V segment lost 3 bases, leaving 8 bases of the junction unmatched. The CDR3 DNA sequence: TGCGCCAGCAGCCAGGGTGAGGGGGCGCCCACTGAAGCTTTCTTT. Its protein is CASSQGEGAPTEAFF.

The rearrangement uses TRBV7-9 and TRBJ2-1; 7 bases are a match to TRBD1. Germline lookup yields CDR1 SEHNR and CDR2 FQNEAQ (reference sequence). V dropped 8 bases and J dropped 2; count of bases not matched to a gene: 3. The CDR3 loop spans 13 amino acids. The CDR3 spells CASPGQTYNEQFF. The DNA for the CDR3 is TGTGCCAGCCCGGGACAGACCTACAATGAGCAGTTCTTC.

This sequence joins TRBV4-1 and TRBJ1-2; D remains unclear. CDR3 length equals 13 residues. Germline CDR1 reads MGHRA; CDR2 reads YSYEKL. V was clipped by 4 bases and J by 0 bases, with 6 bases between them. The CDR3 DNA reads TGCGCCAGCAGCCGGCAAGCTAACTATGGCTACACCTTC. Translating gives CASSRQANYGYTF.

The J gene is TRBJ2-2, the V gene TRBV30; D possibly corresponds to TRBD1 (7 bases). The CDR3 is 15 amino acids. V lost 2 bases and J 5 bases, leaving 15 bases between the germline ends. Germline V gene lookup returns CDR1 GTSNPN and CDR2 SVGIG (reference sequence). CDR3 sequence reads: CAWSRRGRETGELFF. In nucleotides, the CDR3 is TGTGCCTGGAGTAGGAGGGGGCGCGAGACCGGGGAGCTGTTTTTT. The variable domain in full, with the rest retrieved from reference TRBV30 and TRBJ2-2, is SQTIHQWPATLVQPVGSPLSLECTVEGTSNPNLYWYRQAAGRGLQLLFYSVGIGQISSEVPQNLSASRPQDRQFILSSKKLLLSDSGFYLCAWSRRGRETGELFFGEGSRLTVL.

This rearrangement joins TRBV19 to TRBJ2-1; D gene unclear. Trimming pared 5 bases from V and 6 bases from J, leaving 8 bases between. CDR3 length: 12 residues. Germline V gene data show CDR1 as LNHDA and CDR2 as SQIVND (reference sequence). The chain's CDR3 is CASSLTPNEQFF. CDR3 bases: TGTGCCAGTAGTTTGACGCCCAATGAGCAGTTCTTC.

The chain joins TRBV7-6 to TRBJ1-1; D is uncertain. The CDR3 sequence is 12 residues long. The V and J ends lost 2 bases and 5 bases respectively, with 6 bases between them. Germline CDR1 is SGHVS and CDR2 is FNYEAQ. The CDR3 sequence: CASSLILTEAFF. CDR3 nucleotides: TGTGCCAGCAGCTTAATATTAACTGAAGCTTTCTTT.

The rearrangement links TRBV4-1 to TRBJ1-1; D ambiguous. V lost 1 base and J 0 bases, leaving 9 bases between the germline ends. This CDR3 is built from 15 residues. Germline CDR1 is MGHRA and CDR2 is YSYEKL. The CDR3 here is CASSQATPMNTEAFF. As DNA, the CDR3 is TGCGCCAGCAGCCAAGCTACCCCCATGAACACTGAAGCTTTCTTT.

The genes are TRBV5-5 and TRBJ2-7, with 10 nucleotides matching TRBD1. The germline V gene encodes CDR1 SGHKS and CDR2 YYEKEE (reference sequence). The CDR3 is 15 residues long. V gave up 4 bases and J gave up 7 bases; unmatched junction bases: 11. CDR3 sequence (DNA): TGTGCCAGCAGCCACAGACAGGGGGCTTCGGGAGAGCAGTACTTC. Translating gives CASSHRQGASGEQYF.